Below are 7 T cell receptor beta chains sequenced from a single sample in a study of OX40 agonist ivuxolimab in advanced cancers. The assay was immunoSEQ multiplex PCR, and TCRdb's table has in-frame clones only and misses some. The sample consists of tens of thousands of clones, around 87% of them appearing once. The starting material was CD4+ or CD8+ T cells sorted from blood, obtained in a trial of the OX40 agonist ivuxolimab. These receptors were collected from an adult with an advanced solid tumor such as melanoma, head and neck, liver or kidney cancer.

The rearrangement links TRBV7-3 to TRBJ2-7; 9 positions match TRBD2. V lost 3 bases and J lost 0; bases outside the gene matches: 3. Germline V gene lookup returns CDR1 SGHTA and CDR2 FQGTGA. The CDR3 sequence is 15 residues long. The CDR3 loop is CASSLRGGSSYEQYF. The CDR3 DNA sequence: TGTGCCAGCAGCTTGCGGGGGGGAAGCTCCTACGAGCAGTACTTC. Filled out from reference TRBV7-3 and TRBJ2-7, the complete variable domain reads GAGVSQTPSNKVTEKGKYVELRCDPISGHTALYWYRQSLGQGPEFLIYFQGTGAADDSGLPNDRFFAVRPEGSVSTLKIQRTERGDSAVYLCASSLRGGSSYEQYFGPGTRLTVT.

The V and J genes are TRBV28 and TRBJ1-1, with D unclear. V was shortened by 1 base and J by 1 base, with 10 bases between the two germline ends. Per the germline V gene, CDR1 is MDHEN and CDR2 is SYDVKM. The CDR3 length is 15 residues. Here the CDR3 reads CASSLFGRANTEAFF. CDR3 nucleotide sequence: TGTGCCAGCAGTTTATTCGGCCGAGCGAACACTGAAGCTTTCTTT.

V usage is TRBV18 and J usage is TRBJ2-7; D gene uncertain. V dropped 1 base and J dropped 0 bases, with 7 bases sitting between them. This CDR3 is 14 amino acids long. From germline, CDR1 is KGHSH and CDR2 LQKENI. CDR3 region: CASSPQKDSYEQYF. In DNA form, the CDR3 reads TGTGCCAGCTCACCACAAAAAGACTCCTACGAGCAGTACTTC.

The chain couples TRBV6-1 to TRBJ1-4; possible D gene TRBD1, 5 bases. The germline V gene encodes CDR1 MNHNS and CDR2 SASEGT. Between the trimmed V and J ends, which lost 3 bases and 3 bases, there was a span of 11 bases. This CDR3 spans 15 amino acids. In DNA, the CDR3 is TGTGCCAGCAGTGACCCGGGGGGTCCTAATGAAAAACTGTTTTTT. Its protein is CASSDPGGPNEKLFF.

The chain is built from TRBV11-2 and TRBJ2-7, with D possibly being TRBD1 (5 bases). Per the germline V gene, CDR1 is SGHAT and CDR2 is FQNNGV. CDR3 size: 15 residues. Trimming pared 5 bases from V and 0 bases from J, leaving 14 bases between. CDR3 region: CASSSDSFSSYEQYF. The CDR3, as DNA: TGTGCCAGCAGCAGTGACAGCTTTAGCTCCTACGAGCAGTACTTC.

This CDR3 reads CASSLRGTGSYEQYF. The CDR3 region has the DNA TGTGCCAGCAGTTTAAGGGGGACAGGGTCCTACGAGCAGTACTTC. This chain links TRBV28 with TRBJ2-7, with 9 bases that match TRBD1. The V gene end was trimmed by 2 bases and the J gene end by 1 base; junction bases not matched to a gene: 3. The CDR3 loop spans 15 amino acids. Germline V lookup: CDR1 MDHEN, CDR2 SYDVKM.

This sequence joins TRBV10-3 and TRBJ2-1, with D unresolved. CDR1 is ENHRY, CDR2 SYGVKD, per germline. The CDR3 is made up of 14 amino acids. V gave up 3 bases and J gave up 8 bases, with 14 bases separating them. The CDR3 reads CAISENPRLDEQFF. The CDR3 DNA reads as TGTGCCATCAGTGAAAACCCCAGGCTCGATGAGCAGTTCTTC.